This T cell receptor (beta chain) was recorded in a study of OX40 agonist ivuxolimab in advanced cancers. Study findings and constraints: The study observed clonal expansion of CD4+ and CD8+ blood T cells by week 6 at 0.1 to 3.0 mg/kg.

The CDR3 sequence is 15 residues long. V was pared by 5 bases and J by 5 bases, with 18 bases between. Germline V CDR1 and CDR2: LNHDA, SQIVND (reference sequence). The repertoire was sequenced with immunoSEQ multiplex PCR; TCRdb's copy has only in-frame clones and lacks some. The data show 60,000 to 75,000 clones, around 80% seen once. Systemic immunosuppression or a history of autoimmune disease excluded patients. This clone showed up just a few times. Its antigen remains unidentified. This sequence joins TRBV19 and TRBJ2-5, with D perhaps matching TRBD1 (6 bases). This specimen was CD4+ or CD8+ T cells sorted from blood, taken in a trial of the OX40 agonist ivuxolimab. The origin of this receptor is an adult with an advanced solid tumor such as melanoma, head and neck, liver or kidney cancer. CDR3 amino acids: CASSQMQGIRETQYF. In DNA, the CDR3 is TGTGCCAGTAGTCAAATGCAGGGGATTCGGGAGACCCAGTACTTC.